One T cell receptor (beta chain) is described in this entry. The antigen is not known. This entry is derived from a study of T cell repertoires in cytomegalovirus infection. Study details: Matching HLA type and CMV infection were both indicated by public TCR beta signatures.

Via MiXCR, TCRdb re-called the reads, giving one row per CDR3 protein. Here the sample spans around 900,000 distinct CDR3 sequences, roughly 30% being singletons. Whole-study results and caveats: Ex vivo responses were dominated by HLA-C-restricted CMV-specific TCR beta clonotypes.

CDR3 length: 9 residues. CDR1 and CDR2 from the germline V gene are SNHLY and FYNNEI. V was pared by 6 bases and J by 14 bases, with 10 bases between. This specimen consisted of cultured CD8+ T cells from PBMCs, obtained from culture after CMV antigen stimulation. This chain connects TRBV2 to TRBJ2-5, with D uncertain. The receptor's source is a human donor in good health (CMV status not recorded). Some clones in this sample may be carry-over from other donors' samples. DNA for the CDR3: TGTGCCAGCAGCGACAAAAGTTACTTC. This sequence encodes CASSDKSYF.